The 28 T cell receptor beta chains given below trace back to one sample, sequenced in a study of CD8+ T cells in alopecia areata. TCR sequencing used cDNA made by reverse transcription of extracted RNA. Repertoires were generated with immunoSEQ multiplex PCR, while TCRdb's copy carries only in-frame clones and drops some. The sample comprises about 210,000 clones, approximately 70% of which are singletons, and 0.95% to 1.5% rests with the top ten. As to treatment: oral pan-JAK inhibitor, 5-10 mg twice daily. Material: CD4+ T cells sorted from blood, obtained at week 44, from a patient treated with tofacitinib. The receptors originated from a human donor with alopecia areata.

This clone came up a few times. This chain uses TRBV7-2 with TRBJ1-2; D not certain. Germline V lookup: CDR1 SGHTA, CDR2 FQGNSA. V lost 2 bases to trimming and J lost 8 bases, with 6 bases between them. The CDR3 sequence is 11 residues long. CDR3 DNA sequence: TGTGCCAGCAGCTTACACGGAGGCTACACCTTC. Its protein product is CASSLHGGYTF.

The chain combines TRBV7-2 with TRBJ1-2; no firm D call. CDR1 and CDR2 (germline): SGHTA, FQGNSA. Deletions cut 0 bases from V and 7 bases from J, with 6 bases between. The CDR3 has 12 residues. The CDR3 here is CASSLARGGYTF. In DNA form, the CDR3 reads TGTGCCAGCAGCTTAGCGCGCGGTGGCTACACCTTC.

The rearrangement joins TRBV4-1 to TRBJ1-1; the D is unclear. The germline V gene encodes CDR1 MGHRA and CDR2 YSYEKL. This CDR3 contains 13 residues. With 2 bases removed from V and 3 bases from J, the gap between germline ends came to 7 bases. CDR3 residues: CASSQIPDTEAFF. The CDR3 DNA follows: TGCGCCAGCAGCCAAATTCCGGACACTGAAGCTTTCTTT.

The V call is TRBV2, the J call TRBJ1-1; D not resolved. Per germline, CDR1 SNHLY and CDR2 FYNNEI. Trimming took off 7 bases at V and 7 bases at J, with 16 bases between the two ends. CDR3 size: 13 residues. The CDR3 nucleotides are TGTGCCAGCACTTCTAGGGAGAAGGGTGAAGCTTTCTTT. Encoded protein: CASTSREKGEAFF.

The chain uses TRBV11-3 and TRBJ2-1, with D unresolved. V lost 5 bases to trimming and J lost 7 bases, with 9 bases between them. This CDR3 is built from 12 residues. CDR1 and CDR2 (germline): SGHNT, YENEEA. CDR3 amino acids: CASSIKRNEQFF. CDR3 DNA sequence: TGTGCCAGCAGCATAAAGAGGAATGAGCAGTTCTTC. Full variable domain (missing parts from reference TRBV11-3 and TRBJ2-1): EAGVVQSPRYKIIEKKQPVAFWCNPISGHNTLYWYLQNLGQGPELLIRYENEEAVDDSQLPKDRFSAERLKGVDSTLKIQPAELGDSAVYLCASSIKRNEQFFGPGTRLTVL.

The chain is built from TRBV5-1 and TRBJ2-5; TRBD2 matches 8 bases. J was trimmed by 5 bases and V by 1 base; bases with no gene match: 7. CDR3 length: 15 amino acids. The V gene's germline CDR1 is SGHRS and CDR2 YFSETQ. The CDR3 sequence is CASSLTRGGAETQYF. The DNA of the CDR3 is TGCGCCAGCAGCTTGACCCGGGGGGGCGCGGAGACCCAGTACTTC.

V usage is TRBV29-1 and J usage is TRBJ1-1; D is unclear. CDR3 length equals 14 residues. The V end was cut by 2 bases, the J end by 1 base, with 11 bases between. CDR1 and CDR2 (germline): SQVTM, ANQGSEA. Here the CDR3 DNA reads TGCAGCGTTGAACTTAAAGGGCGGAACACTGAAGCTTTCTTT. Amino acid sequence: CSVELKGRNTEAFF.

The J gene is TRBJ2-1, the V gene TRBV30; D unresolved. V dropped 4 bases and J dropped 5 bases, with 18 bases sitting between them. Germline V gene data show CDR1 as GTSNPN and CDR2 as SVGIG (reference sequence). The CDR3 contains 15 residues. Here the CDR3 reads CAWTPRAGGHNEQFF. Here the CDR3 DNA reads TGTGCCTGGACCCCAAGGGCAGGCGGTCACAATGAGCAGTTCTTC.

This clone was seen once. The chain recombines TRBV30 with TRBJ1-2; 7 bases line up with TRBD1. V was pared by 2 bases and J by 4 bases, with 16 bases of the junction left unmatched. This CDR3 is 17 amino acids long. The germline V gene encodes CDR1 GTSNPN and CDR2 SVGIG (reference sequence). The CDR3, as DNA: TGTGCCTGGAGTCGGATTCGGATCACAGGGGAAACCTATGGCTACACCTTC. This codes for CAWSRIRITGETYGYTF.

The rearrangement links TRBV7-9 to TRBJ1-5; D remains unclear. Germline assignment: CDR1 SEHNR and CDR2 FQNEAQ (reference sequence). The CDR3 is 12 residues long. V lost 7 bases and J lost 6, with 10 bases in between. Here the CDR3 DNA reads TGTGCCAGCAACACAGCGAGTCAGCCCCAGCATTTT. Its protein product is CASNTASQPQHF.

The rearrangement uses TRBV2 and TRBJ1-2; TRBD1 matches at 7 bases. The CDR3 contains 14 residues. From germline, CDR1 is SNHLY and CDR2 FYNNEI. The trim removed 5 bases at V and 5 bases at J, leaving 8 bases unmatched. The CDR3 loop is CASSSTGTEYGYTF. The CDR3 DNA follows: TGTGCCAGCAGTTCCACCGGGACAGAGTATGGCTACACCTTC.

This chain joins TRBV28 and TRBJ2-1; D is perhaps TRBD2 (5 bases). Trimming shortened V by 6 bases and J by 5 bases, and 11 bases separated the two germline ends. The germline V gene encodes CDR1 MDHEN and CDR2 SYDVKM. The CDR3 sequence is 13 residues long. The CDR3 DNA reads TGTGCCAGCAGAATGTCGGGAAACAATGAGCAGTTCTTC. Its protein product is CASRMSGNNEQFF.

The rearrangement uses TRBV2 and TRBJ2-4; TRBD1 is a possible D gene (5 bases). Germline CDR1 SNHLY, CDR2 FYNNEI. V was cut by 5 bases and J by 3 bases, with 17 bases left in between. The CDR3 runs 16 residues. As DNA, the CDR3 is TGTGCCAGCAGTTCCGCGACAGTAACCGGCAAAAACATTCAGTACTTC. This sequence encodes CASSSATVTGKNIQYF.

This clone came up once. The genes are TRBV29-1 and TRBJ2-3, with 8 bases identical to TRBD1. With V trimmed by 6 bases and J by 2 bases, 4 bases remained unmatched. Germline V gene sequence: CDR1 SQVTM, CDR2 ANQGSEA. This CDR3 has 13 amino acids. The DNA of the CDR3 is TGCAGCGTGGGCAGGGGGCTCACAGATACGCAGTATTTT. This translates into CSVGRGLTDTQYF.

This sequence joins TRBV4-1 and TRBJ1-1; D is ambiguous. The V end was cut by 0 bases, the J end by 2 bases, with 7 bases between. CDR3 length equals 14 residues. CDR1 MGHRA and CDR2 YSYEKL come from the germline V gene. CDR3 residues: CASSQDPRNTEAFF. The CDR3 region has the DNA TGCGCCAGCAGCCAAGATCCCAGAAACACTGAAGCTTTCTTT.

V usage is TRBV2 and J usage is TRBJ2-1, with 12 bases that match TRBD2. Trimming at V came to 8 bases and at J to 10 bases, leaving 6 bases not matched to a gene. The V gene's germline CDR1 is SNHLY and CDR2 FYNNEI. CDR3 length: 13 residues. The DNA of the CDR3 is TGTGCCAGCGCGGCTAGCGGGGGGGAAGAGCAGTTCTTC. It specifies CASAASGGEEQFF.

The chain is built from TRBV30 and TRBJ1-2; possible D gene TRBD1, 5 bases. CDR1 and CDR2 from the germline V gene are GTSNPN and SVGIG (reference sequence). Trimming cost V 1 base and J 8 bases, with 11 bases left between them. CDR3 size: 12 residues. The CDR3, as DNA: TGTGCCTGGAGTGGGGGCCTGGGAGGCTACACCTTC. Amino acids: CAWSGGLGGYTF.

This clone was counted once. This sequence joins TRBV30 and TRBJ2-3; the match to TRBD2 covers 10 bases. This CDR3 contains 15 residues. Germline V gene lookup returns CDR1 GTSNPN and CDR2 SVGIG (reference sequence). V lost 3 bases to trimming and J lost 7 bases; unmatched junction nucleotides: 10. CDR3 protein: CAWRHESGGAHTQYF. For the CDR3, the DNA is TGTGCCTGGAGACACGAGAGCGGGGGGGCCCATACGCAGTATTTT.

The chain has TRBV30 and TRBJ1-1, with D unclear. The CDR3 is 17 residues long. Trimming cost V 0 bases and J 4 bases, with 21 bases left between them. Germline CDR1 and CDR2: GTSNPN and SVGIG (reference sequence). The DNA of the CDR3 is TGTGCCTGGAGTGTCACCAGGTTGACCAATCGGGGCACTGAAGCTTTCTTT. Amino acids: CAWSVTRLTNRGTEAFF.

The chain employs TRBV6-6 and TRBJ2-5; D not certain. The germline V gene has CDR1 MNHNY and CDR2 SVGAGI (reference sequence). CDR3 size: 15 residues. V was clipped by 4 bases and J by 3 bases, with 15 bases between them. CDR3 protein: CASSFPTPSEETQYF. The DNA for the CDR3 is TGTGCCAGCAGTTTCCCGACACCCTCGGAAGAGACCCAGTACTTC.

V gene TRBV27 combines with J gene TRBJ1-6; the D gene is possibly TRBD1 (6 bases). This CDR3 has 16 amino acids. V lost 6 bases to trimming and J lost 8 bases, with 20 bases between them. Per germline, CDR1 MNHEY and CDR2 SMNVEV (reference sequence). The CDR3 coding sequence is TGTGCCAGCAGCCCAAAGGGGGGGCTGCTCTATTCACCCCTCCACTTT. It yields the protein CASSPKGGLLYSPLHF.

The CDR3 coding sequence is TGCAGTGCTCTCCTCGAAGAGTTGTTTTTT. As protein: CSALLEELFF. This chain connects TRBV20-1 to TRBJ1-4; D call uncertain. The CDR3 is 10 residues long. Trimming shortened V by 5 bases and J by 15 bases, and 13 bases separated the two germline ends. Germline V gene sequence: CDR1 DFQATT, CDR2 SNEGSKA (reference sequence).

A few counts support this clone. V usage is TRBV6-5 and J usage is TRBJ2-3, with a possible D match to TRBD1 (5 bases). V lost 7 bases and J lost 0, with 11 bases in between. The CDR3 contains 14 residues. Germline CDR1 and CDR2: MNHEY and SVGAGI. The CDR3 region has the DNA TGTGCCAGCAAGCAGGGAACTAGCACAGATACGCAGTATTTT. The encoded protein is CASKQGTSTDTQYF.

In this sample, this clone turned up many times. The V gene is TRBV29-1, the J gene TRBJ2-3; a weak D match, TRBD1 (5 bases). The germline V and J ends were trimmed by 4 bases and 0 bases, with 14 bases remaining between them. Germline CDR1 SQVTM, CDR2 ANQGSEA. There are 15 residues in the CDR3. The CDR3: CSVVGVKTSTDTQYF. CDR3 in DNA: TGCAGCGTTGTAGGGGTCAAGACTAGCACAGATACGCAGTATTTT.

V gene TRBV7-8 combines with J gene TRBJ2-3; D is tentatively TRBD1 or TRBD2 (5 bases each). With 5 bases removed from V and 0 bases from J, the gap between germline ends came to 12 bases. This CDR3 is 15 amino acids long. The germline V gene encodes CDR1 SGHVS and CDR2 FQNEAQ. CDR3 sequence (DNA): TGTGCCAGCAGCCCTCCGGGACGCAGCACAGATACGCAGTATTTT. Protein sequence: CASSPPGRSTDTQYF.

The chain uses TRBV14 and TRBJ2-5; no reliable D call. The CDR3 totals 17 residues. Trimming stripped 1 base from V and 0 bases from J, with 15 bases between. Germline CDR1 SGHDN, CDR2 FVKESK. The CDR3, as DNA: TGTGCCAGCAGCCAAGCGGGCAACACCCGTTACCAAGAGACCCAGTACTTC. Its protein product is CASSQAGNTRYQETQYF.

Here the CDR3 DNA reads TGTGCCTGCGGCTTCGGGGGTTATAATTCACCCCTCCACTTT. It is translated as CACGFGGYNSPLHF. The chain recombines TRBV30 with TRBJ1-6; maybe TRBD1 (5 bases). V was shortened by 6 bases and J by 4 bases, with 13 bases between the two germline ends. In germline, CDR1 is GTSNPN, CDR2 SVGIG (reference sequence). This CDR3 spans 14 amino acids. Full variable domain (outside the CDR3, taken from reference TRBV30 and TRBJ1-6): SQTIHQWPATLVQPVGSPLSLECTVEGTSNPNLYWYRQAAGRGLQLLFYSVGIGQISSEVPQNLSASRPQDRQFILSSKKLLLSDSGFYLCACGFGGYNSPLHFGNGTRLTVT.

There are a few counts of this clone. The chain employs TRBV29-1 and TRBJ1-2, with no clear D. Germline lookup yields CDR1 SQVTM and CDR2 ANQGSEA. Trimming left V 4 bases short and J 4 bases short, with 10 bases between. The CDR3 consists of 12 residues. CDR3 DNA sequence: TGCAGCGTTGTAGGCAGGACCTATGGCTACACCTTC. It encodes CSVVGRTYGYTF.